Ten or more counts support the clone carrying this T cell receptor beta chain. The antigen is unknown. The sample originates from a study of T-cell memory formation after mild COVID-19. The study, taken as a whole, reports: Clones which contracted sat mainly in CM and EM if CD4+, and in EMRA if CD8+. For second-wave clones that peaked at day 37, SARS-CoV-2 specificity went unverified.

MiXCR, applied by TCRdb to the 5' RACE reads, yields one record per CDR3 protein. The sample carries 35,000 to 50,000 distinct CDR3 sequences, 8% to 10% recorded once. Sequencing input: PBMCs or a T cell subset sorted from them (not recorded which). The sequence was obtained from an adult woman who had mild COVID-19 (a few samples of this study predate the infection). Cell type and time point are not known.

CDR3 sequence (DNA): TGTGCCAGCAGCTTCTTAGCGGGAGGGCCCCCAGATACGCAGTATTTT. Protein sequence: CASSFLAGGPPDTQYF. The chain recombines TRBV7-3 with TRBJ2-3, with TRBD2 identical over 11 bases. Germline CDR1 reads SGHTA; CDR2 reads FQGTGA. This CDR3 has 16 residues. Losses at the gene ends were 3 bases for V and 4 bases for J; bases not matched to a gene: 6.